The 2 T cell receptor beta chains presented below share a single source sample, sequenced in a study of blood T cells in healthy people across ages. With a J-beta primer mix and a sample-barcoded 5' primer, a second PCR ran roughly 6 to 11 cycles. TCRdb reprocessed the 5' RACE reads with MiXCR, giving one entry per CDR3 protein. This sample has hundreds of thousands of distinct CDR3 sequences, with around 27% found just once. These data were likewise used in another study, on T cells of mothers and their children.

Sequenced material: blood. The receptors here all came from a boy aged 2 to 10 in good health.

This chain links TRBV7-9 with TRBJ1-5, with 8 positions matching TRBD1. In germline, CDR1 is SEHNR, CDR2 FQNEAQ (reference sequence). The J segment lost 6 bases and the V segment lost 5 bases, leaving 3 bases of the junction unmatched. The CDR3 is 13 amino acids. CDR3 sequence reads: CASSGQGFQPQHF. In nucleotides, the CDR3 is TGTGCCAGCAGCGGACAGGGATTTCAGCCCCAGCATTTT. The full variable domain, in which reference TRBV7-9 and TRBJ1-5 provide the parts outside the CDR3, is DTGVSQNPRHKITKRGQNVTFRCDPISEHNRLYWYRQTLGQGPEFLTYFQNEAQLEKSRLLSDRFSAERPKGSFSTLEIQRTEQGDSAMYLCASSGQGFQPQHFGDGTRLSIL.

DNA for the CDR3: TGTGCCAGCAGCCAAACTCACGGGACAGCACGGGATACGCAGTATTTT. It encodes CASSQTHGTARDTQYF. The chain recombines TRBV3-1 with TRBJ2-3, with TRBD1 matching over 7 bases. Germline trimming cut 2 bases from V and 6 bases from J; bases unmatched to any gene: 11. Germline V gene sequence: CDR1 LGHDT, CDR2 YNNKEL (reference sequence). The CDR3 is 16 amino acids.